One and the same sample provided the 10 T cell receptor beta chains below, sequenced in a study of identical twins. One entry per CDR3 protein, called by TCRdb with MiXCR from the 5' RACE reads. This sample carries approximately 600,000 distinct CDR3 sequences, nearly 10% of them seen once, and the ten largest clones take 3%. These data were also filed under a second study, of yellow fever vaccine responses in identical twins.

Sequences were obtained from PBMCs. These receptors came from a woman under 30 in good health.

This clonotype was seen repeatedly, ten times or more. The chain is built from TRBV15 and TRBJ2-7, with 8 nucleotides matching TRBD1. J gave up 5 bases and V 1 base, and 10 bases lay outside the gene matches. This CDR3 spans 16 amino acids. Germline assignment: CDR1 LNHNV and CDR2 YYDKDF (reference sequence). CDR3 sequence: CATSRVLGQGSHEQYF. The DNA for the CDR3 is TGTGCCACCAGCAGAGTCTTAGGACAGGGATCCCACGAGCAGTACTTC.

This clonotype was observed at least ten times. The chain recombines TRBV12-3 or TRBV12-4 with TRBJ1-1; D ambiguous. V was shortened by 2 bases and J by 5 bases, with 6 bases between the two germline ends. The CDR3 runs to 12 residues. The CDR3 DNA follows: TGTGCCAGCAGTTTAATTGGGACTGAAGCTTTCTTT. Translating gives CASSLIGTEAFF.

The chain has TRBV20-1 and TRBJ2-7; the D call may be TRBD1 or TRBD2 (5 bases each). Germline CDR1 and CDR2: DFQATT and SNEGSKA (reference sequence). The V and J ends lost 0 bases and 12 bases respectively, with 12 bases between them. CDR3 length: 11 amino acids. CDR3 in DNA: TGCAGTGCTAGAGATCAAGCAGGGAGGTACTTC. Its translation: CSARDQAGRYF.

This clonotype was picked up many times. In nucleotides, the CDR3 is TGTGCCAGCGGATCCGGGACAGACAATCAGCCCCAGCATTTT. Encoded protein: CASGSGTDNQPQHF. This chain connects TRBV12-3 or TRBV12-4 to TRBJ1-5; 7 bases are a match to TRBD1. The CDR3 runs 14 residues. V lost 8 bases, J lost 3 bases, and 7 bases stayed unmatched.

The chain couples TRBV18 to TRBJ2-5; 10 bases match TRBD2. Germline CDR1 reads KGHSH; CDR2 reads LQKENI. CDR3 size: 17 residues. V was pared by 0 bases and J by 5 bases, with 9 bases of the junction left unmatched. The CDR3 region has the DNA TGTGCCAGCTCACCACCGGACAAGCGGGGGGGCCGGGAGACCCAGTACTTC. It yields the protein CASSPPDKRGGRETQYF.

This clonotype showed up many times. V is TRBV6-5 and J is TRBJ2-3; TRBD1 matches at 7 bases. V lost 2 bases and J lost 6; bases outside the gene matches: 8. Germline V gene sequence: CDR1 MNHEY, CDR2 SVGAGI. This CDR3 contains 15 residues. CDR3 nucleotide sequence: TGTGCCAGCAGTTACCTCCGGGACAGTCCTGATACGCAGTATTTT. It is translated as CASSYLRDSPDTQYF.

The table lists this clonotype with many counts. The rearrangement joins TRBV29-1 to TRBJ2-7; possibly TRBD1 for D (5 bases). The CDR3 totals 11 residues. V was shortened by 4 bases and J by 5 bases, with 9 bases between the two germline ends. Germline V gene sequence: CDR1 SQVTM, CDR2 ANQGSEA. This chain's CDR3 is CSVGAGHEQYF. The CDR3 nucleotides read TGCAGCGTTGGGGCAGGGCACGAGCAGTACTTC.

This clonotype was observed many times. The chain has TRBV11-2 and TRBJ2-1; D not resolved. Germline V gives CDR1 SGHAT, CDR2 FQNNGV. CDR3 length equals 17 residues. The ends were cut back, 0 bases at V and 4 bases at J, with 16 bases in the middle. Written as DNA, the CDR3 is TGTGCCAGCAGCTTAGATCAAGGGCTGCGAGGTTACAATGAGCAGTTCTTC. Translated, it gives CASSLDQGLRGYNEQFF.

The chain recombines TRBV10-3 with TRBJ2-1; TRBD2 aligns across 12 bases. This CDR3 spans 15 amino acids. The trim removed 3 bases at V and 6 bases at J, leaving 3 bases unmatched. The germline CDR1 and CDR2 sequences are ENHRY and SYGVKD. The CDR3 reads CAISELAGGGNEQFF. The CDR3 region has the DNA TGTGCCATCAGTGAACTAGCGGGAGGTGGCAATGAGCAGTTCTTC.

This clonotype has only a few counts. This chain joins TRBV9 and TRBJ1-6; D is uncertain. The CDR3 has 14 residues. Germline assignment: CDR1 SGDLS and CDR2 YYNGEE. Trimming pared 4 bases from V and 9 bases from J, leaving 14 bases between. In DNA form, the CDR3 reads TGTGCCAGCAGCATAGACCTTGGTGGTTCACCCCTCCACTTT. Its protein product is CASSIDLGGSPLHF.